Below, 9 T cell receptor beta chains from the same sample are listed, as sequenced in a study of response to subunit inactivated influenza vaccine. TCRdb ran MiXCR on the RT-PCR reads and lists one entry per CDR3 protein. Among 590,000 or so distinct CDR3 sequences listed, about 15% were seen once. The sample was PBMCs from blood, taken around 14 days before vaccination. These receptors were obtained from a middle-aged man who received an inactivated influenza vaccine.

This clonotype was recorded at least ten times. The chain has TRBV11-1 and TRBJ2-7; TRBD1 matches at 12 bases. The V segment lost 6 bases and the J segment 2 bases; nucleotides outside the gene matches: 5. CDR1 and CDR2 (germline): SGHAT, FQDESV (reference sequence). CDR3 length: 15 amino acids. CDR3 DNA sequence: TGTGCCAGCAGACCGGGACAGGGGGCGACCTACGAGCAGTACTTC. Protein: CASRPGQGATYEQYF.

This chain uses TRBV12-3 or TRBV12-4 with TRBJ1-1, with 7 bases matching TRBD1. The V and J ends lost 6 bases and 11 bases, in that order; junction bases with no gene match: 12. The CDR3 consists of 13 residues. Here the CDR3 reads CASSEGAGAGAFF. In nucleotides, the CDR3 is TGTGCCAGCAGCGAGGGGGCAGGGGCCGGCGCTTTCTTT.

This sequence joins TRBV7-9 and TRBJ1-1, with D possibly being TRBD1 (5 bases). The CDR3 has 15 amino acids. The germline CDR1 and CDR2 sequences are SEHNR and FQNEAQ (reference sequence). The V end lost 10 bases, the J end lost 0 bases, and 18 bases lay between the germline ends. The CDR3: CATFRQGLMNTEAFF. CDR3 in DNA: TGTGCCACCTTTAGGCAGGGCCTCATGAACACTGAAGCTTTCTTT.

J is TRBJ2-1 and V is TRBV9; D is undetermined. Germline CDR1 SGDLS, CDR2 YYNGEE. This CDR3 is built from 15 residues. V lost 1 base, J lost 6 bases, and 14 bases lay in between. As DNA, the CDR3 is TGTGCCAGCAGCGTACTAAGCGTGGCCCCCAATGAGCAGTTCTTC. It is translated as CASSVLSVAPNEQFF.

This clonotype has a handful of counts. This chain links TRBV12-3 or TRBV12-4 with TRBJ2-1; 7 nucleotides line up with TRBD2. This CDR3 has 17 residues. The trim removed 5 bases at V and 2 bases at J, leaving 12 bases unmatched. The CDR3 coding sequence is TGTGCCAGCAGTCCACAGGAAGCGGGACTAACCTACAATGAGCAGTTCTTC. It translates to CASSPQEAGLTYNEQFF.

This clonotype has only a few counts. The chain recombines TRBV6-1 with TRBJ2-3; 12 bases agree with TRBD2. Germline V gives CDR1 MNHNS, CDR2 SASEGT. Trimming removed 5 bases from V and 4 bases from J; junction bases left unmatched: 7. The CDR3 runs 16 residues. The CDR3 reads CASSILAGGVADTQYF. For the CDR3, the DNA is TGTGCCAGCAGTATCCTAGCGGGGGGGGTGGCAGATACGCAGTATTTT.

CDR3 sequence: CASSLIGTSGGRQYF. DNA of the CDR3: TGTGCCAGCAGTTTAATCGGGACTAGCGGGGGTCGTCAGTACTTC. The chain combines TRBV12-3 or TRBV12-4 with TRBJ2-5, with TRBD2 identical over 14 bases. The J segment lost 11 bases and the V segment lost 2 bases, leaving 7 bases of the junction unmatched. This CDR3 region has 15 residues.

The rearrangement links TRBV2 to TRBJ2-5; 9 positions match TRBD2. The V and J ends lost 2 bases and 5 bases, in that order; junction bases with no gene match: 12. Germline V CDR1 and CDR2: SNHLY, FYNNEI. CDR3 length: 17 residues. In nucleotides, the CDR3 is TGTGCCAGCAGTGAATGGAAAAGCGGGGGGATAAAGGAGACCCAGTACTTC. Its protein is CASSEWKSGGIKETQYF. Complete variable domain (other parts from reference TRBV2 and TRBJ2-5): EPEVTQTPSHQVTQMGQEVILRCVPISNHLYFYWYRQILGQKVEFLVSFYNNEISEKSEIFDDQFSVERPDGSNFTLKIRSTKLEDSAMYFCASSEWKSGGIKETQYFGPGTRLLVL.

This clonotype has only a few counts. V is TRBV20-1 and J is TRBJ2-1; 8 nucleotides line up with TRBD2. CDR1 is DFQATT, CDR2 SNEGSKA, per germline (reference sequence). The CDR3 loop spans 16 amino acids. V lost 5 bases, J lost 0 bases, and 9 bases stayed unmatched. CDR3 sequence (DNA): TGCAGTGCTGAAGAGGGTCTAGCGGGCTCCTACAATGAGCAGTTCTTC. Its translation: CSAEEGLAGSYNEQFF.